The following is a T cell receptor beta chain sequence with its context. Produced via immunoSEQ multiplex PCR; TCRdb's table is partial and in-frame only. Of about 200,000 clones in the sample, more than 75% were seen once. The sample originates from a study of blood T cell repertoires in COVID-19. Trimming removed 7 bases at V and 5 bases at J, with 20 bases between. The CDR3 covers 15 residues. In germline, CDR1 is SEHNR, CDR2 FQNEAQ (reference sequence). J is TRBJ1-1 and V is TRBV7-9; D gene uncertain. The clonotype comes from a woman older than 75 with acute or convalescent COVID-19. The sample consisted of peripheral blood. The CDR3 spells CASTTTGSSGTEAFF. CDR3 coding DNA: TGTGCCAGCACTACTACCGGGAGTTCGGGTACTGAAGCTTTCTTT.